This TCR beta chain emerged from a study of beta chain features in type 1 diabetes. Background on the study: Age, gender and cell yields were alike across patients and healthy donors.

Notes on the study in general: Fewer insertions but more deletions were seen at VDJ junctions in type 1 diabetes patients.

This clone showed up just once. Its antigen is not known. CD4+ naive, central memory, regulatory and stem cell-like memory subsets were isolated by sorting on CD45RO/CCR7/CD25/CD127/CD95/CD27. Each population that was sorted was more than 95% pure. The investigators reverse transcribed all of the isolated RNA, so they sequenced expressed TCRB transcripts. Profiled with immunoSEQ multiplex PCR; TCRdb holds only in-frame clones, not every one. The table lists hundreds of thousands of clones, around 12% of them singletons. The V and J ends lost 5 bases and 4 bases, in that order; junction bases with no gene match: 16. The CDR3 sequence is 17 residues long. Per the germline V gene, CDR1 is PRHDT and CDR2 is FYEKMQ (reference sequence).

This chain links TRBV13 with TRBJ2-7; 8 bases map to TRBD2. The TCR originated in a young man in good health. What was sequenced was naive CD4+ T cells from blood. CDR3 DNA sequence: TGTGCCAGCAGCCAAATAATACCCGCCACGGGAGGGTACGAGCAGTACTTC. Protein product: CASSQIIPATGGYEQYF. The variable domain in full, completed from reference TRBV13 and TRBJ2-7, reads AAGVIQSPRHLIKEKRETATLKCYPIPRHDTVYWYQQGPGQDPQFLISFYEKMQSDKGSIPDRFSAQQFSDYHSELNMSSLELGDSALYFCASSQIIPATGGYEQYFGPGTRLTVT.